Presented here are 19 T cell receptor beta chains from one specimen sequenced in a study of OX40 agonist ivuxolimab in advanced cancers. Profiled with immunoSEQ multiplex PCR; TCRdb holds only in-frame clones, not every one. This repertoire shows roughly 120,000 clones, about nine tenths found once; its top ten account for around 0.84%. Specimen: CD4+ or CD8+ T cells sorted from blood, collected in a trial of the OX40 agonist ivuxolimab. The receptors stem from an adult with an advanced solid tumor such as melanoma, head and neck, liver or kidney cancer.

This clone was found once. CDR3 amino acids: CASSQSPGQGNEKLFF. For the CDR3, the DNA is TGCGCCAGCAGTCAATCCCCCGGACAGGGCAATGAAAAACTGTTTTTT. This chain uses TRBV23-1 with TRBJ1-4; 8 nucleotides line up with TRBD1. TRBV23-1 is treated as an ORF (open reading frame) with a function not yet certain. After removal of 0 bases from V and 5 bases from J, the junction contained 5 bases not matched to a gene. The CDR3 extends over 16 amino acids.

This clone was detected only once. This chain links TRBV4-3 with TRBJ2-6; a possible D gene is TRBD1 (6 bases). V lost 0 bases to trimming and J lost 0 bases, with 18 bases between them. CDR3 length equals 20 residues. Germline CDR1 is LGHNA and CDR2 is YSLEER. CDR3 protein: CASSQDWGQAGFSGANVLTF. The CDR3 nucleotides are TGCGCCAGCAGCCAAGATTGGGGACAAGCTGGATTCTCTGGGGCCAACGTCCTGACTTTC.

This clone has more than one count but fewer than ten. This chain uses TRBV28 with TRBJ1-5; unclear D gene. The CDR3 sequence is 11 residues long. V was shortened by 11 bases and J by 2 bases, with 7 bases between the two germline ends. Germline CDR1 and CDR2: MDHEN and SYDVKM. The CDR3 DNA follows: TGTGCCCATGGGGGCAATCAGCCCCAGCATTTT. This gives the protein CAHGGNQPQHF.

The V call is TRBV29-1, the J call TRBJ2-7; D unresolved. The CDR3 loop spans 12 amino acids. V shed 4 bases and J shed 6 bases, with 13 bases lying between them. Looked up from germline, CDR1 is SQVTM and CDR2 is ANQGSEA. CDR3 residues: CSVGAPLREQYF. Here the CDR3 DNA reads TGCAGCGTTGGGGCCCCTCTGCGCGAGCAGTACTTC.

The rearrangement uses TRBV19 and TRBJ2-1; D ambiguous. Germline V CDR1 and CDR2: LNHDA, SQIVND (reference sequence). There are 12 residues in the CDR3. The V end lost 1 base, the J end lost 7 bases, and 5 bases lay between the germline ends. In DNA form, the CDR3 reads TGTGCCAGTAGTATAGTTAGGAATGAGCAGTTCTTC. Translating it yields CASSIVRNEQFF.

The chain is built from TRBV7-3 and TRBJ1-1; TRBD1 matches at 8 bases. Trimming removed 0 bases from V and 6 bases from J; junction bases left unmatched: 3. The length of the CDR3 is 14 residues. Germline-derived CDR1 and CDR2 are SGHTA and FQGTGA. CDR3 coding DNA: TGTGCCAGCAGCTTAACGAGGACAGGGCCTGAAGCTTTCTTT. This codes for CASSLTRTGPEAFF.

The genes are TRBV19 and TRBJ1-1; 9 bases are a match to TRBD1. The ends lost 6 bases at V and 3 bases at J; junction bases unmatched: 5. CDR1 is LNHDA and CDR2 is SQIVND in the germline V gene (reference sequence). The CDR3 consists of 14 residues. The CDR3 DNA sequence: TGTGCCAGTAGGCCCGACAGGGGGGACACTGAAGCTTTCTTT. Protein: CASRPDRGDTEAFF. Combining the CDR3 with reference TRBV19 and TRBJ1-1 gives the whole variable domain DGGITQSPKYLFRKEGQNVTLSCEQNLNHDAMYWYRQDPGQGLRLIYYSQIVNDFQKGDIAEGYSVSREKKESFPLTVTSAQKNPTAFYLCASRPDRGDTEAFFGQGTRLTVV.

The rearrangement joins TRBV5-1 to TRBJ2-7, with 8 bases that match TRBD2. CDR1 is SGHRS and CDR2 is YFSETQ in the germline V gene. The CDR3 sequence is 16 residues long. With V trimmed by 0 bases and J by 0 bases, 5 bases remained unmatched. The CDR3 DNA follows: TGCGCCAGCAGCTTGGCTTTGACTAGCGACTCCTACGAGCAGTACTTC. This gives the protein CASSLALTSDSYEQYF.

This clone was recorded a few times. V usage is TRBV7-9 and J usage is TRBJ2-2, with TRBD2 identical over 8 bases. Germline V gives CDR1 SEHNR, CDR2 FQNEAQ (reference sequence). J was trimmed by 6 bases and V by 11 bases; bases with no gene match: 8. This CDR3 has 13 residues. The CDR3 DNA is TGTGCCGGCGGACTAGCCCCCCCCGGGGAGCTGTTTTTT. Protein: CAGGLAPPGELFF.

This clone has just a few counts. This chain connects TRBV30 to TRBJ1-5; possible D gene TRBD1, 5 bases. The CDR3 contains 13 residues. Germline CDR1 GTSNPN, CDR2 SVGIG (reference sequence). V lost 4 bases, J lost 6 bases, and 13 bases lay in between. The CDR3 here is CAWNPGHGQPQHF. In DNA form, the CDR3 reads TGTGCCTGGAACCCGGGGCACGGTCAGCCCCAGCATTTT.

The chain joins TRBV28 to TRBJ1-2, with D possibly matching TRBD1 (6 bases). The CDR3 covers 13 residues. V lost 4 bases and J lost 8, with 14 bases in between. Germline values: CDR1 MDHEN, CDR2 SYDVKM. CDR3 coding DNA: TGTGCCAGCAGTTCGCAGGGGTTAGAGGGCTACACCTTC. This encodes CASSSQGLEGYTF.

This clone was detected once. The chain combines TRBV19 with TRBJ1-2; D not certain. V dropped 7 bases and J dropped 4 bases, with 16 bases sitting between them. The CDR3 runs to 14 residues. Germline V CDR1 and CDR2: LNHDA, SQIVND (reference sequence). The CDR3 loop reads CASKDGGGAYGYTF. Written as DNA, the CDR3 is TGTGCCAGTAAAGACGGTGGAGGAGCCTATGGCTACACCTTC.

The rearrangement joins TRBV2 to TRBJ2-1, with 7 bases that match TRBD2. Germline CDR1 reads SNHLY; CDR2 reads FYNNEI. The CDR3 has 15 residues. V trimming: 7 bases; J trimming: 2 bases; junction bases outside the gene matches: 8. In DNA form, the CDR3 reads TGTGCCAGCACCTACGGGGGGACGACCTACAATGAGCAGTTCTTC. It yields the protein CASTYGGTTYNEQFF.

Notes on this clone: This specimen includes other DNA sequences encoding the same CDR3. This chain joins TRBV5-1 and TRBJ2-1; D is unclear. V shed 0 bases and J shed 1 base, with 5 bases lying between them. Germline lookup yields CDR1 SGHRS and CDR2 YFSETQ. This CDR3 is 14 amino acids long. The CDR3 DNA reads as TGCGCCAGCAGCTTGGGGGATTCCTACAATGAGCAGTTCTTC. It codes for CASSLGDSYNEQFF. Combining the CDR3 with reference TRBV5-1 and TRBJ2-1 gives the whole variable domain KAGVTQTPRYLIKTRGQQVTLSCSPISGHRSVSWYQQTPGQGLQFLFEYFSETQRNKGNFPGRFSGRQFSNSRSEMNVSTLELGDSALYLCASSLGDSYNEQFFGPGTRLTVL.

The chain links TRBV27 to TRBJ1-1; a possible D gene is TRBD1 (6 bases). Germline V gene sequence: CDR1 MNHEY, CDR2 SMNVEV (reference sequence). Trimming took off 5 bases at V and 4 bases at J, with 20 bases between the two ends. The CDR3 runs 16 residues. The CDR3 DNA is TGTGCCAGCAGTCCCGGTATAGGGGGAGGGAGCACTGAAGCTTTCTTT. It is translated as CASSPGIGGGSTEAFF.

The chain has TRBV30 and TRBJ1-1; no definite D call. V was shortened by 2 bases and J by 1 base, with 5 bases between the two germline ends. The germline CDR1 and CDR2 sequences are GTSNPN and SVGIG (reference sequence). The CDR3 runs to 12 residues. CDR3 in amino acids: CAWSSSNTEAFF. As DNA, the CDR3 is TGTGCCTGGAGTTCGTCGAACACTGAAGCTTTCTTT.

The chain's CDR3 is CASSGGRAVETQYF. The CDR3 region has the DNA TGTGCCAGCTCGGGCGGGAGGGCCGTGGAGACCCAGTACTTC. The rearrangement uses TRBV28 and TRBJ2-5; 9 bases match TRBD2. With 8 bases clipped from V and 5 bases from J, the junction kept 9 bases outside the gene matches. CDR3 length equals 14 residues. Germline CDR1 MDHEN, CDR2 SYDVKM. The variable domain in full, with the rest retrieved from reference TRBV28 and TRBJ2-5, is DVKVTQSSRYLVKRTGEKVFLECVQDMDHENMFWYRQDPGLGLRLIYFSYDVKMKEKGDIPEGYSVSREKKERFSLILESASTNQTSMYLCASSGGRAVETQYFGPGTRLLVL.

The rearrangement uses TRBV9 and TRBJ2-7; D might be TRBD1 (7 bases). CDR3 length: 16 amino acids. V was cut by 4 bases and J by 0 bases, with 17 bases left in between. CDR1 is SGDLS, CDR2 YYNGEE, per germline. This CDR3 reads CASSISRDSSSYEQYF. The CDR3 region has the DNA TGTGCCAGCAGCATATCGCGGGACAGTAGCTCCTACGAGCAGTACTTC.

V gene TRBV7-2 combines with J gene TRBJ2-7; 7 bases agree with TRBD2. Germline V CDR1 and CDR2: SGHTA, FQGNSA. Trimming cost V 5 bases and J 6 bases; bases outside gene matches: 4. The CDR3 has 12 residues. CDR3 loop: CASSTGGGEQYF. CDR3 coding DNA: TGTGCCAGCAGCACCGGCGGGGGCGAGCAGTACTTC.